This T cell receptor beta chain was sequenced during a study of blood T cell repertoires in COVID-19. This clone was observed once. Assay: immunoSEQ multiplex PCR; the TCRdb copy retains only in-frame clones and omits some. The sample carries hundreds of thousands of clones, roughly 82% recorded once. The CDR3 spans 14 residues. With 0 bases removed from V and 8 bases from J, the gap between germline ends came to 11 bases. Germline V gene sequence: CDR1 MGHRA, CDR2 YSYEKL. The J gene is TRBJ1-5, the V gene TRBV4-1, with D unresolved. Sequencing was carried out using peripheral blood. The receptor was isolated from a woman aged 70-85 years with acute or convalescent COVID-19. CDR3 DNA: TGCGCCAGCAGCCAAGACTGGTCGGGTGAGCCCCAGCATTTT. Translation gives CASSQDWSGEPQHF.